Listed here is a single T cell receptor beta chain. Its antigen is still unknown. Base qualities were left out, and no much larger clone turns up one base away. CD8 naive samples consisted of CD45RO-negative cells that were positively selected for CCR7, yielding a CD45RA+CCR7+ population without TemRA cells. The donors were healthy, HIV-negative adults who had no recently reported acute infections or vaccinations. Every donor was a Caucasian adult residing in Nashville, Tennessee, USA. Blood was obtained by leukapheresis, after which PBMCs were separated by Ficoll-Histopaque density gradient centrifugation and cryopreserved in liquid nitrogen vapor phase. Analytical flow cytometry was used to check the purity and quantity of each magnetically sorted T cell population. Each sorted fraction had its genomic DNA isolated and then quantified by UV absorbance on a Nanodrop 2000c. The data stem from a study of shared clonotypes between healthy human individuals (dated by TCRdb to the early 2020s). Study-wide context: A couple of women and three men aged 18 to 49 years were included in the cohort. To estimate repertoire size and how much clonotypes are shared between individuals, the study performed deep sequencing of blood TCR repertoires from roughly five healthy adults. Per donor, leukapheresis produced somewhere between about 0.85 and 8.9 billion PBMCs. For each donor, CD4 naive and CD4 memory were each given three plates, CD8 naive was given two plates, and CD8 memory was given one plate. To increase sequencing depth and limit assay-specific biases, different laboratories used diverse techniques to prepare libraries and sequence TCR repertoires. Points the paper makes about the study in general: Rarefaction of sorted-subset datasets indicated incomplete sequencing despite the large sequencing depth. Naive subsets generally had larger estimated clonotype richness than memory subsets did. Sampling was restricted to blood, and TCR repertoires in tissues likely differ from the TCR repertoires found in blood. Based on pairwise subsampling, the degree of clonotype sharing among donors was expected to be affected by sequencing depth. The small number of donors limited the genetic and exposure-history diversity represented. Across a handful of donors, 4.5% to 6.5% of naive CD4, around 3.5% of naive CD8, 2.3% of memory CD4, and approximately 0.4% of memory CD8 clonotypes were shared. Clonotypes shared by all four sorted-subset donors showed higher generation probabilities than non-shared clonotypes.

TCR CDR3 regions were amplified from genomic DNA by multiplex PCR using the deep immunoSEQ assay. Genomic DNA extracted from each cell subset was distributed evenly over all wells of several immunoSEQ 96-well plates, and each plate served as one replicate. For sorted subsets, approximately 210 ng of genomic DNA, equivalent to roughly 30,000 T cell genomes, went into each replicate PCR. Purified libraries were measured with a Qubit 3.0 fluorometer, size-checked on a Bioanalyzer 2100, and measured again with the KAPA Library Quantification kit. Each immunoSEQ 96-well plate was sequenced on its own single-read 150-cycle Illumina NextSeq 550 flow cell. In the paper's pipeline: Because the immunoSEQ output included only junctional sequences and no quality scores, the filtering could not be the same as the filtering used for full-length reads. To assign V/J genes and CDR3, sequences were annotated using PyIR, a Python wrapper for IgBLAST v1.9, with IMGT germline references. Reads were removed for weak V/J assignments (E-value above 1e-6), missing CDR3, stop codons, out-of-frame junctions, or ambiguous translated residues. A V3J clonotype was defined by an identical inferred V gene, J gene, and CDR3 amino acid sequence. Percentage overlap between repertoires was calculated by dividing the number of shared unique clonotypes by the size of the smaller repertoire. Repertoire richness was assessed with RTK rarefaction, the Chao1 estimator, and Recon v2.1 estimates of unobserved clonotypes. OLGA was used to compute generation probabilities for all TCRbeta clonotypes that the gDNA method yielded from four donors. Drawn from immuneACCESS, this table holds only the in-frame rearrangements with V and J called that TCRdb kept. Clones are partly lost; checked studies trace under half to an unresolved V gene and leave the rest unexplained. The V and J calls and clone size were taken over from that table, and D and trimming were inferred from the DNA. This sample lists about 1,800,000 clones; around 96% were detected once. Less than 1.5% of the sample goes to the ten largest clones.

Input material: naive CD8+ T cells sorted from blood. What the cell subset or site label conveys for this sample: CD45RA+CCR7+. This clonotype was sampled from a man aged 18-30 years in good health.

The CDR3 protein sequence reads: CASSTPGALAYEQYF. The DNA sequence is as follows: TGTGCCAGCTCCACCCCGGGGGCTCTAGCCTACGAGCAGTACTTC. The receptor chain draws on TRBV18 and TRBJ2-7; the D gene could be TRBD1 or TRBD2, each one agreeing over 6 bases. CDR1 and CDR2 (KGHSH, LQKENI) derive from the germline V gene. V is clipped by 6 bases and J by 2 bases, and the sequence between their germline boundaries is 17 bases long. The CDR3 goes from the cysteine to the phenylalanine over 15 residues. The sequence is cut down to CDR3 DNA, 45 bases in frame from base 1.